These 16 T cell receptor beta chains came from one sample sequenced in a study of blood T cell repertoires in COVID-19. Libraries were prepared by immunoSEQ multiplex PCR; TCRdb keeps only in-frame clonotypes and omits some of them. The table lists around 180,000 clones, around three quarters of them singletons. Sequencing was performed on PBMCs or T cells enriched from blood (not recorded which). These receptors were taken from a woman in her 50s with acute COVID-19.

The chain couples TRBV7-3 to TRBJ2-5, with D maybe TRBD1 (6 bases). The CDR3 is 16 residues long. The germline gives CDR1 SGHTA, CDR2 FQGTGA. Deletions cut 5 bases from V and 9 bases from J, with 25 bases between. The chain's CDR3 is CASSPQGPVRDGAQYF. The CDR3 coding sequence is TGTGCCAGCAGCCCACAGGGACCAGTTAGAGATGGAGCCCAGTACTTC.

CDR3 region: CASSFLGGSGNYGYTF. Written as DNA, the CDR3 is TGTGCCAGCAGCTTTTTAGGGGGAAGTGGTAACTATGGCTACACCTTC. The chain recombines TRBV5-5 with TRBJ1-2; D perhaps matches TRBD1 (6 bases). CDR3 size: 16 residues. Trimming took 2 bases from V and 1 from J, leaving 15 bases between them. Germline-derived CDR1 and CDR2 are SGHKS and YYEKEE (reference sequence).

This chain connects TRBV9 to TRBJ1-5; 10 nucleotides line up with TRBD1. This CDR3 region has 14 residues. CDR1 and CDR2 (germline): SGDLS, YYNGEE. The V gene end was trimmed by 4 bases and the J gene end by 4 bases; junction bases not matched to a gene: 2. The CDR3 loop reads CASSRDRGNQPQHF. For the CDR3, the DNA is TGTGCCAGCAGCCGGGACAGGGGAAATCAGCCCCAGCATTTT.

The rearrangement uses TRBV5-5 and TRBJ2-6, with D unclear. V lost 1 base, J lost 1 base, and 9 bases lay in between. Germline loops: CDR1 SGHKS, CDR2 YYEKEE (reference sequence). The CDR3 loop spans 16 amino acids. The CDR3 coding sequence is TGTGCCAGCAGCTTGCAGGTACCGTCTGGGGCCAACGTCCTGACTTTC. This encodes CASSLQVPSGANVLTF.

The CDR3 loop reads CASSDGTSGGTSSYNEQFF. The CDR3, as DNA: TGTGCCAGCAGCGACGGGACTAGCGGGGGGACTAGCTCCTACAATGAGCAGTTCTTC. This sequence joins TRBV9 and TRBJ2-1; 15 bases are shared with TRBD2. The J segment lost 0 bases and the V segment lost 3 bases, leaving 7 bases of the junction unmatched. Germline-derived CDR1 and CDR2 are SGDLS and YYNGEE. The CDR3 sequence is 19 residues long.

This chain joins TRBV28 and TRBJ2-7, with 11 bases identical to TRBD1. Germline V gene lookup returns CDR1 MDHEN and CDR2 SYDVKM. The V gene end was trimmed by 6 bases and the J gene end by 5 bases; junction bases not matched to a gene: 9. The CDR3 is 15 amino acids. CDR3 in DNA: TGTGCCAGCAGCGAAACCGGGACAGGGGGACACGAGCAGTACGTC. Its translation is CASSETGTGGHEQYV.

Concerning this clone itself: A much more abundant neighbour one base away suggests this may be a read error. The genes are TRBV12-3 or TRBV12-4 and TRBJ2-1; no clear D gene. The CDR3 is 11 residues long. Trimming took off 4 bases at V and 4 bases at J, with 2 bases between the two ends. CDR3 nucleotide sequence: TGTGCCAGCAGTTCTTACAATGAGCAGTTCTTC. Translating gives CASSSYNEQFF.

The rearrangement links TRBV19 to TRBJ2-3; 7 positions agree with TRBD2. This CDR3 is built from 14 residues. Germline CDR1 and CDR2: LNHDA and SQIVND (reference sequence). V dropped 4 bases and J dropped 1; count of bases not matched to a gene: 2. The CDR3 nucleotides read TGTGCCAGTAGTAGAGGACTAGGCACAGATACGCAGTATTTT. Its protein product is CASSRGLGTDTQYF.

V and J are TRBV9 and TRBJ1-6; 7 nucleotides align to TRBD1. With 3 bases clipped from V and 9 bases from J, the junction kept 6 bases outside the gene matches. The CDR3 consists of 14 residues. From germline, CDR1 is SGDLS and CDR2 YYNGEE. The CDR3 nucleotides are TGTGCCAGCAGCGGACAGGGTGGAGGTTCACCCCTCCACTTT. Protein product: CASSGQGGGSPLHF.

V usage is TRBV11-2 and J usage is TRBJ2-7, with TRBD2 matching 10 bases. Trimming took 5 bases from V and 1 from J; bases not matched to a gene: 8. The CDR3 spans 16 residues. Germline lookup yields CDR1 SGHAT and CDR2 FQNNGV. The CDR3 DNA follows: TGTGCCAGCAGCGAACCCGGGACTAGCGAGTCCTACGAGCAGTACGTC. It codes for CASSEPGTSESYEQYV.

The chain joins TRBV28 to TRBJ2-5; 9 positions match TRBD1. Trimming took 4 bases from V and 3 from J; bases not matched to a gene: 9. This CDR3 region has 16 residues. The germline V gene encodes CDR1 MDHEN and CDR2 SYDVKM. The DNA of the CDR3 is TGTGCCAGCAGTTCCATCTGGACAGGGGAAAAAGAGACCCAGTACTTC. It encodes CASSSIWTGEKETQYF.

V gene TRBV28 combines with J gene TRBJ2-7, with D unclear. V was trimmed by 3 bases and J by 6 bases, leaving 3 bases between them. Germline V gene sequence: CDR1 MDHEN, CDR2 SYDVKM. The CDR3 sequence is 10 residues long. CDR3 amino acids: CASSFSEQYV. As DNA, the CDR3 is TGTGCCAGCAGTTTTAGCGAGCAGTACGTC.

The CDR3 coding sequence is TGTGCCAGCAGCCGGACAGGGGGCGCAGGTCAGCCCCAGCATTTT. This encodes CASSRTGGAGQPQHF. The chain recombines TRBV5-6 with TRBJ1-5; 11 nucleotides line up with TRBD1. Germline assignment: CDR1 SGHDT and CDR2 YYEEEE. This CDR3 contains 15 residues. Unmatched junction bases numbered 6, after V lost 4 bases and J lost 6 bases.

The chain carries TRBV4-1 and TRBJ1-5, with D perhaps matching TRBD1 (6 bases). The V gene's germline CDR1 is MGHRA and CDR2 YSYEKL. CDR3 size: 16 residues. Trimming removed 0 bases at V and 5 bases at J, with 14 bases between. The CDR3 DNA sequence: TGCGCCAGCAGCCAAGACCCTTTGACAGGTTATCAGCCCCAGCATTTT. Translated, it gives CASSQDPLTGYQPQHF.

The CDR3 sequence is CASSEAGLYNEQFF. CDR3 nucleotide sequence: TGCGCCAGCAGTGAGGCAGGACTCTACAATGAGCAGTTCTTC. The J gene is TRBJ2-1, the V gene TRBV10-1; a weak D match, TRBD2 (5 bases). The CDR3 covers 14 residues. Trimming stripped 2 bases from V and 3 bases from J, with 8 bases between. Germline V lookup: CDR1 WNHNN, CDR2 SYGVQD (reference sequence).

This clone was counted once. V is TRBV3-1 (or the pseudogene TRBV3-2) and J is TRBJ2-1; D perhaps matches TRBD2 (7 bases). This CDR3 is built from 15 residues. Germline V lookup: CDR1 LGHDT, CDR2 YNNKEL (reference sequence). V was shortened by 3 bases and J by 6 bases, with 15 bases between the two germline ends. CDR3 DNA: TGTGCCAGCAGCCATTGGGGGGGCCGTGGCAATGAGCAGTTCTTC. Its protein is CASSHWGGRGNEQFF.